The 22 T cell receptor beta chains in this list originate from one sample, sequenced in a study of blood T cell repertoires in COVID-19. Only in-frame clones appear in the TCRdb table, and some are missing; sequencing was by immunoSEQ multiplex PCR. Among about 400,000 clones listed, 70% to 90% were seen once. Sequenced material: peripheral blood. The receptors originated from a man aged 35 to 55 with acute or convalescent COVID-19.

The chain couples TRBV5-1 to TRBJ1-5; 10 nucleotides align to TRBD1. Trimming at V came to 4 bases and at J to 5 bases, leaving 3 bases not matched to a gene. The CDR3 runs to 14 residues. The germline V gene encodes CDR1 SGHRS and CDR2 YFSETQ. CDR3 sequence (DNA): TGCGCCAGCAGCAAGGACAGGGGGGATCAGCCCCAGCATTTT. Protein product: CASSKDRGDQPQHF.

The chain recombines TRBV4-3 with TRBJ2-3; possible D gene TRBD2, 7 bases. Trimming stripped 0 bases from V and 2 bases from J, with 24 bases between. This CDR3 comprises 20 residues. Looked up from germline, CDR1 is LGHNA and CDR2 is YSLEER. The CDR3 bases are TGCGCCAGCAGCCAAGACGTTGGGGGGGGCGCCGCGACCTACACAGATACGCAGTATTTT. The encoded protein is CASSQDVGGGAATYTDTQYF.

This clone appeared a few times. J is TRBJ1-5 and V is TRBV28, with D unresolved. CDR1 and CDR2 from the germline V gene are MDHEN and SYDVKM. The CDR3 has 13 residues. Trimming stripped 4 bases from V and 3 bases from J, with 7 bases between. The CDR3 is CASSSDTNQPQHF. CDR3 bases: TGTGCCAGCAGTTCCGACACCAATCAGCCCCAGCATTTT. The whole variable domain, filled in from reference TRBV28 and TRBJ1-5, reads DVKVTQSSRYLVKRTGEKVFLECVQDMDHENMFWYRQDPGLGLRLIYFSYDVKMKEKGDIPEGYSVSREKKERFSLILESASTNQTSMYLCASSSDTNQPQHFGDGTRLSIL.

The chain couples TRBV2 to TRBJ2-7, with D hard to call. V shed 0 bases and J shed 0 bases, with 15 bases lying between them. The CDR3 sequence is 17 residues long. CDR1 is SNHLY, CDR2 FYNNEI, per germline. CDR3 region: CASSEASWALDSYEQYF. The CDR3 DNA reads TGTGCCAGCAGTGAAGCGTCATGGGCGCTCGACTCCTACGAGCAGTACTTC.

The chain joins TRBV24-1 to TRBJ2-5; 7 nucleotides match TRBD2. CDR3 length: 17 amino acids. V gave up 4 bases and J gave up 4 bases; unmatched junction bases: 14. Germline V gene sequence: CDR1 KGHDR, CDR2 SFDVKD. The CDR3 DNA reads as TGTGCCACCAGTGACCCCCCTGGGGCGGGAGCCCGAGAGACCCAGTACTTC. Residues: CATSDPPGAGARETQYF.

This chain joins TRBV5-1 and TRBJ1-3, with 8 bases that match TRBD1. V gave up 3 bases and J gave up 4 bases; unmatched junction bases: 3. Per the germline V gene, CDR1 is SGHRS and CDR2 is YFSETQ. The CDR3 extends over 14 amino acids. CDR3: CASSSDRAGNTIYF. In DNA, the CDR3 is TGCGCCAGCAGCTCGGACAGGGCCGGAAACACCATATATTTT.

The rearrangement links TRBV19 to TRBJ2-7; TRBD1 matches 9 bases. Germline trimming cut 4 bases from V and 2 bases from J; bases unmatched to any gene: 9. Germline V gene sequence: CDR1 LNHDA, CDR2 SQIVND (reference sequence). The CDR3 is made up of 16 amino acids. CDR3 bases: TGTGCCAGTAGTACGGGGACAGGGCTTTTCCCCTACGAGCAGTACTTC. Translating gives CASSTGTGLFPYEQYF.

The chain is built from TRBV7-9 and TRBJ2-1; a weak D match, TRBD2 (6 bases). CDR1 SEHNR and CDR2 FQNEAQ come from the germline V gene (reference sequence). Trimming shortened V by 1 base and J by 12 bases, and 16 bases separated the two germline ends. The CDR3 length is 14 residues. CDR3 residues: CASSLETRLAVQFF. As DNA, the CDR3 is TGTGCCAGCAGCTTAGAGACTAGGCTGGCTGTGCAGTTCTTC.

This chain connects TRBV10-3 to TRBJ1-2; 7 bases are shared with TRBD1. Germline CDR1 ENHRY, CDR2 SYGVKD. V trimming: 6 bases; J trimming: 5 bases; junction bases outside the gene matches: 6. This CDR3 comprises 13 residues. DNA of the CDR3: TGTGCCATCAGCTTGGACAGGCTATATGGCTACACCTTC. It codes for CAISLDRLYGYTF.

The chain uses TRBV19 and TRBJ1-2; TRBD1 matches 9 bases. The V and J ends lost 7 bases and 6 bases, in that order; junction bases with no gene match: 15. Germline values: CDR1 LNHDA, CDR2 SQIVND (reference sequence). This CDR3 has 16 amino acids. CDR3: CASTQGQGVARDGYTF. DNA of the CDR3: TGTGCCAGTACTCAGGGACAGGGAGTTGCGAGAGATGGCTACACCTTC.

This chain links TRBV6-1 with TRBJ1-1; 7 bases line up with TRBD1. Germline V lookup: CDR1 MNHNS, CDR2 SASEGT. The V gene end was trimmed by 0 bases and the J gene end by 6 bases; junction bases not matched to a gene: 4. The CDR3 runs to 14 residues. The CDR3 spells CASSEAPRGSEAFF. CDR3 nucleotide sequence: TGTGCCAGCAGTGAAGCTCCCAGGGGGTCTGAAGCTTTCTTT.

The gene calls are TRBV6-5 and TRBJ2-3, with D maybe TRBD2 (7 bases). CDR3 length: 14 amino acids. Trimming pared 7 bases from V and 0 bases from J, leaving 11 bases between. In germline, CDR1 is MNHEY, CDR2 SVGAGI. Here the CDR3 reads CASKAGASTDTQYF. The CDR3 DNA reads TGTGCCAGCAAGGCGGGGGCCAGCACAGATACGCAGTATTTT.

The chain recombines TRBV18 with TRBJ1-2, with D possibly TRBD1 on 6 matching bases. The CDR3 has 17 amino acids. Per germline, CDR1 KGHSH and CDR2 LQKENI. Trimming removed 3 bases from V and 10 bases from J, with 27 bases in between. The CDR3 is CASSPRAQGASFDDYTF. CDR3 coding DNA: TGTGCCAGCTCACCCCGAGCACAGGGCGCCTCATTTGATGACTACACCTTC.

The CDR3 loop is CASINLAPTEGTDTQYF. CDR3 coding DNA: TGTGCCAGCATTAATTTAGCGCCGACTGAAGGCACAGATACGCAGTATTTT. J is TRBJ2-3 and V is TRBV28; maybe TRBD2 (5 bases). The germline V and J ends were trimmed by 7 bases and 1 base, with 21 bases remaining between them. This CDR3 spans 17 amino acids. Germline V lookup: CDR1 MDHEN, CDR2 SYDVKM. Combining the CDR3 with reference TRBV28 and TRBJ2-3 gives the whole variable domain DVKVTQSSRYLVKRTGEKVFLECVQDMDHENMFWYRQDPGLGLRLIYFSYDVKMKEKGDIPEGYSVSREKKERFSLILESASTNQTSMYLCASINLAPTEGTDTQYFGPGTRLTVL.

Comment on this clone: Other DNA sequences in the same sample also yield this CDR3. The genes are TRBV27 and TRBJ1-6; D not certain. The CDR3 spans 13 residues. The V end was cut by 4 bases, the J end by 7 bases, with 8 bases between. Germline CDR1 reads MNHEY; CDR2 reads SMNVEV (reference sequence). In DNA form, the CDR3 reads TGTGCCAGCAGTTCGGGTTACAATTCACCCCTCCACTTT. Its protein product is CASSSGYNSPLHF.

The chain combines TRBV5-6 with TRBJ1-4; 9 nucleotides match TRBD1. CDR3 size: 14 residues. J lost 7 bases, V lost 4 bases, and 5 bases had no gene match. Germline assignment: CDR1 SGHDT and CDR2 YYEEEE. The CDR3 reads CASSPGTGSEKLFF. CDR3 DNA sequence: TGTGCCAGCAGCCCCGGGACAGGGAGTGAAAAACTGTTTTTT. Looking up the rest from reference TRBV5-6 and TRBJ1-4 gives the full variable domain: DAGVTQSPTHLIKTRGQQVTLRCSPKSGHDTVSWYQQALGQGPQFIFQYYEEEERQRGNFPDRFSGHQFPNYSSELNVNALLLGDSALYLCASSPGTGSEKLFFGSGTQLSVL.

The rearrangement joins TRBV6-5 to TRBJ2-3; 9 bases map to TRBD2. In germline, CDR1 is MNHEY, CDR2 SVGAGI. The V and J ends lost 5 bases and 4 bases, in that order; junction bases with no gene match: 4. This CDR3 contains 14 residues. CDR3 amino acids: CASSLAGFADTQYF. CDR3 in DNA: TGTGCCAGCAGTCTAGCGGGGTTTGCAGATACGCAGTATTTT.

This rearrangement joins TRBV27 to TRBJ2-3; weak D call: TRBD2 (6 bases). The CDR3 runs to 15 residues. Trimming left V 4 bases short and J 2 bases short, with 13 bases between. Germline CDR1 MNHEY, CDR2 SMNVEV (reference sequence). Here the CDR3 reads CASSSLGRDTDTQYF. The DNA for the CDR3 is TGTGCCAGCAGTTCCCTTGGGCGGGACACAGATACGCAGTATTTT.

This rearrangement joins TRBV13 to TRBJ1-1, with D unresolved. The CDR3 is made up of 13 amino acids. The germline V and J ends were trimmed by 0 bases and 6 bases, with 8 bases remaining between them. Germline V gives CDR1 PRHDT, CDR2 FYEKMQ (reference sequence). In DNA, the CDR3 is TGTGCCAGCAGCTTAGGCGGGGATCCTGAAGCTTTCTTT. It codes for CASSLGGDPEAFF.

This clone was observed once. The sample contains more than one DNA sequence encoding this CDR3. V is TRBV27 and J is TRBJ1-1; possibly TRBD1 for D (5 bases). Germline lookup yields CDR1 MNHEY and CDR2 SMNVEV (reference sequence). The V gene lost 2 bases and the J gene lost 4 bases, with 8 bases spanning the gap. The length of the CDR3 is 13 residues. CDR3 in DNA: TGTGCCAGCAGTTTACGGGGGAGCACTGAAGCTTTCTTT. Protein sequence: CASSLRGSTEAFF.

To note about this clone: Other nucleotide sequences in the sample specify the same CDR3. The chain links TRBV6-5 to TRBJ1-5, with a tentative D call TRBD1 (6 bases). From germline, CDR1 is MNHEY and CDR2 SVGAGI. V was cut by 6 bases and J by 4 bases, with 13 bases left in between. The CDR3 runs 14 residues. CDR3 in amino acids: CASSSVRGNQPQHF. The DNA for the CDR3 is TGTGCCAGCAGCTCCGTCAGGGGAAATCAGCCCCAGCATTTT.

The J gene is TRBJ2-7, the V gene TRBV27, with D perhaps TRBD2 (7 bases). This CDR3 contains 17 residues. From germline, CDR1 is MNHEY and CDR2 SMNVEV (reference sequence). The V gene lost 6 bases and the J gene lost 4 bases, with 25 bases spanning the gap. Here the CDR3 reads CASSPTLQLGGPYEQYF. DNA for the CDR3: TGTGCCAGCAGCCCAACCCTCCAATTGGGGGGGCCTTACGAGCAGTACTTC.